A single sample gave rise to the 18 T cell receptor beta chains below, sequenced in a study of early T cells in non-severe SARS-CoV-2 infection. TCRdb independently ran MiXCR on the 5' RACE reads; one entry per CDR3 protein. Among approximately 110,000 distinct CDR3 sequences, under 15% were seen once, and the ten largest hold roughly a fifth. Sequencing input: whole blood. The origin of the receptors is an adult who was a healthcare worker with PCR-confirmed SARS-CoV-2 infection or an uninfected control (not recorded which).

The sample holds many counts of this clonotype. The chain carries TRBV2 and TRBJ1-1; D remains unclear. The CDR3 spans 13 residues. V was cut by 3 bases and J by 1 base, with 6 bases left in between. In germline, CDR1 is SNHLY, CDR2 FYNNEI. The CDR3 protein is CASSDEGNTEAFF. CDR3 DNA sequence: TGTGCCAGCAGTGACGAGGGGAACACTGAAGCTTTCTTT. Full variable domain (remainder filled in from reference TRBV2 and TRBJ1-1): EPEVTQTPSHQVTQMGQEVILRCVPISNHLYFYWYRQILGQKVEFLVSFYNNEISEKSEIFDDQFSVERPDGSNFTLKIRSTKLEDSAMYFCASSDEGNTEAFFGQGTRLTVV.

This sequence joins TRBV20-1 and TRBJ1-3; D perhaps matches TRBD1 (6 bases). The germline gives CDR1 DFQATT, CDR2 SNEGSKA (reference sequence). Trimming removed 6 bases from V and 0 bases from J, with 12 bases in between. The CDR3 is 14 residues long. The DNA for the CDR3 is TGCAGTGCGCTCACAGGGTACTCTGGAAACACCATATATTTT. This sequence encodes CSALTGYSGNTIYF.

The chain joins TRBV11-2 to TRBJ2-1; unclear D gene. The germline V and J ends were trimmed by 1 base and 2 bases, with 9 bases remaining between them. Germline V gives CDR1 SGHAT, CDR2 FQNNGV. The CDR3 covers 15 residues. CDR3 protein: CASSLVTLTYNEQFF. CDR3 nucleotides: TGTGCCAGCAGCTTAGTGACTTTGACCTACAATGAGCAGTTCTTC. Variable domain in full (rest from reference TRBV11-2 and TRBJ2-1): EAGVAQSPRYKIIEKRQSVAFWCNPISGHATLYWYQQILGQGPKLLIQFQNNGVVDDSQLPKDRFSAERLKGVDSTLKIQPAKLEDSAVYLCASSLVTLTYNEQFFGPGTRLTVL.

This clonotype came up a few times. The genes are TRBV7-9 and TRBJ1-1; no definite D call. The CDR3 contains 12 residues. Between the trimmed V and J ends, which lost 5 bases and 4 bases, there was a span of 8 bases. Germline CDR1 SEHNR, CDR2 FQNEAQ (reference sequence). Here the CDR3 DNA reads TGTGCCAGCAGCCCAGATTCCACTGAAGCTTTCTTT. This translates into CASSPDSTEAFF. Looking up the rest from reference TRBV7-9 and TRBJ1-1 gives the full variable domain: DTGVSQNPRHKITKRGQNVTFRCDPISEHNRLYWYRQTLGQGPEFLTYFQNEAQLEKSRLLSDRFSAERPKGSFSTLEIQRTEQGDSAMYLCASSPDSTEAFFGQGTRLTVV.

This clonotype was found a few times. The J gene is TRBJ2-2, the V gene TRBV27; D is unclear. The CDR3 extends over 14 amino acids. Germline CDR1 and CDR2: MNHEY and SMNVEV (reference sequence). V shed 3 bases and J shed 2 bases, with 7 bases lying between them. The CDR3 sequence: CASSFYTNTGELFF. CDR3 bases: TGTGCCAGCAGTTTCTACACCAACACCGGGGAGCTGTTTTTT.

The chain uses TRBV7-2 and TRBJ2-5; D is unclear. The V end was cut by 2 bases, the J end by 5 bases, with 9 bases between. From germline, CDR1 is SGHTA and CDR2 FQGNSA. The CDR3 spans 13 residues. CDR3 coding DNA: TGTGCCAGCAGCTTACATATCCGGGAGACCCAGTACTTC. Translating gives CASSLHIRETQYF.

This clonotype was picked up many times. The rearrangement uses TRBV12-3 or TRBV12-4 and TRBJ2-1, with 7 bases lining up with TRBD2. V dropped 6 bases and J dropped 12; count of bases not matched to a gene: 8. This CDR3 comprises 12 residues. CDR3 residues: CASSPGRGAQFF. CDR3 DNA sequence: TGTGCCAGCAGCCCAGGGAGGGGTGCGCAGTTCTTC.

This clonotype turned up a few times. The chain couples TRBV7-9 to TRBJ2-2; D is ambiguous. CDR3 size: 12 residues. CDR1 is SEHNR and CDR2 is FQNEAQ in the germline V gene (reference sequence). V lost 10 bases and J 0 bases, leaving 6 bases between the germline ends. This CDR3 is CANRANTGELFF. The CDR3 coding sequence is TGTGCCAATCGGGCGAACACCGGGGAGCTGTTTTTT.

The chain recombines TRBV6-1 with TRBJ2-7; D uncertain. CDR1 and CDR2 (germline): MNHNS, SASEGT. V was pared by 8 bases and J by 4 bases, with 9 bases between. The CDR3 loop spans 11 amino acids. This CDR3 reads CASVLSYEQYF. The CDR3 DNA follows: TGTGCCAGCGTACTGTCGTACGAGCAGTACTTC.

This sequence joins TRBV29-1 and TRBJ1-1; D might be TRBD1 (6 bases). The germline CDR1 and CDR2 sequences are SQVTM and ANQGSEA. Trimming took 7 bases from V and 7 from J, leaving 16 bases between them. There are 12 residues in the CDR3. CDR3 DNA sequence: TGCAGCGCCCTTGGGGGCGGCCATGAAGCTTTCTTT. It is translated as CSALGGGHEAFF.

The rearrangement uses TRBV29-1 and TRBJ1-2; 7 positions match TRBD1. Losses at the gene ends were 5 bases for V and 3 bases for J; bases not matched to a gene: 6. This CDR3 is 13 amino acids long. Germline CDR1 and CDR2: SQVTM and ANQGSEA. CDR3 loop: CSVTGARDYGYTF. CDR3 sequence (DNA): TGCAGCGTTACAGGGGCGCGGGACTATGGCTACACCTTC. Drawing the rest from reference TRBV29-1 and TRBJ1-2, the complete variable domain is SAVISQKPSRDICQRGTSLTIQCQVDSQVTMMFWYRQQPGQSLTLIATANQGSEATYESGFVIDKFPISRPNLTFSTLTVSNMSPEDSSIYLCSVTGARDYGYTFGSGTRLTVV.

This clonotype was observed a few times. This chain's CDR3 is CASSEPYSPRGYQETQYF. In DNA form, the CDR3 reads TGCGCCAGCAGTGAGCCCTACTCTCCCCGCGGGTACCAAGAGACCCAGTACTTC. V usage is TRBV10-2 and J usage is TRBJ2-5, with a possible D match to TRBD2 (5 bases). This CDR3 contains 18 residues. Per germline, CDR1 WSHSY and CDR2 SAAADI. V was trimmed by 2 bases and J by 0 bases, leaving 19 bases between them.

This clonotype was observed a handful of times. V and J are TRBV5-4 and TRBJ2-5; TRBD2 aligns across 7 bases. The junction had 9 bases not matched to a gene; V was cut back by 3 bases and J by 4 bases. Germline-derived CDR1 and CDR2 are SGHNT and YYREEE (reference sequence). The CDR3 is 15 amino acids. The CDR3 reads CASSSSKRGPETQYF. The CDR3, as DNA: TGTGCCAGCAGCTCCTCCAAGCGGGGCCCAGAGACCCAGTACTTC.

The chain couples TRBV19 to TRBJ2-3; no definite D call. Trimming stripped 1 base from V and 2 bases from J, with 10 bases between. The CDR3 sequence is 15 residues long. CDR1 and CDR2 (germline): LNHDA, SQIVND (reference sequence). The CDR3 spells CASSIGRTTTDTQYF. The CDR3 coding sequence is TGTGCCAGTAGTATAGGCCGAACAACCACAGATACGCAGTATTTT.

This clonotype has only a few counts. V usage is TRBV15 and J usage is TRBJ1-2; no definite D call. Germline CDR1 LNHNV, CDR2 YYDKDF (reference sequence). Trimming removed 0 bases at V and 7 bases at J, with 9 bases between. This CDR3 comprises 13 residues. In DNA form, the CDR3 reads TGTGCCACCAGCAGAGATCCAGTTGGTGGCTACACCTTC. Its protein is CATSRDPVGGYTF.

The chain carries TRBV25-1 and TRBJ2-3; 10 nucleotides align to TRBD1. CDR1 is MGHDK and CDR2 is SYGVNS in the germline V gene. This CDR3 contains 16 residues. Germline trimming cut 2 bases from V and 1 base from J; bases unmatched to any gene: 3. The CDR3 reads CASSEPGTGGTDTQYF. The CDR3 nucleotides read TGTGCCAGCAGTGAACCTGGGACAGGGGGCACAGATACGCAGTATTTT.

This chain connects TRBV20-1 to TRBJ2-3, with TRBD2 matching over 8 bases. The CDR3 length is 15 residues. V trimming: 5 bases; J trimming: 5 bases; junction bases outside the gene matches: 12. From germline, CDR1 is DFQATT and CDR2 SNEGSKA (reference sequence). The CDR3 DNA is TGCAGTGCTCCTCCGGGACTAGGAATTAGAGATACGCAGTATTTT. Amino acids: CSAPPGLGIRDTQYF.

There are a few counts of this clonotype. The chain has TRBV20-1 and TRBJ2-3; weak D call: TRBD2 (5 bases). This CDR3 has 14 residues. V dropped 3 bases and J dropped 2 bases, with 12 bases sitting between them. Germline V gene sequence: CDR1 DFQATT, CDR2 SNEGSKA (reference sequence). DNA for the CDR3: TGCAGTGCTAGCAGCGGTGTACACACAGATACGCAGTATTTT. Translation gives CSASSGVHTDTQYF.